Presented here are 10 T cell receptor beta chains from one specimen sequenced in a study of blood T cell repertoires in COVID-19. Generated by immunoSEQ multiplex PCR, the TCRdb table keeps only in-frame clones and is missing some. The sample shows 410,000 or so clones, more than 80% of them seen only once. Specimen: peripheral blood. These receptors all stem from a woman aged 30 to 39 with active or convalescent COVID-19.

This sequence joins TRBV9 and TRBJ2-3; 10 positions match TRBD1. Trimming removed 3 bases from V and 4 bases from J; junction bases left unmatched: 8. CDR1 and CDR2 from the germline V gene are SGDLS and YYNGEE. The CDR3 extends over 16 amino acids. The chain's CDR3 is CASSAETGGFADTQYF. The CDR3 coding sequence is TGTGCCAGCAGCGCCGAGACAGGGGGCTTCGCAGATACGCAGTATTTT.

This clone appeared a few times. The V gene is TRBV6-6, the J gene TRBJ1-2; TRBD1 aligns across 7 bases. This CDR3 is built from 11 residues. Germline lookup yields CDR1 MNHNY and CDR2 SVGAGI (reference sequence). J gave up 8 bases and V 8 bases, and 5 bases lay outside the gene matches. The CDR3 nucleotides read TGTGCCAGCGGACAGGTCGACGGCTACACCTTC. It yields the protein CASGQVDGYTF.

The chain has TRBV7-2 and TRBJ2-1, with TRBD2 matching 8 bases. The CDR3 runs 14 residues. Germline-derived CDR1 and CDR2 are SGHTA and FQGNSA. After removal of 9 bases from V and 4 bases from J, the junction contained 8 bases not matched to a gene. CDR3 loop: CASRPGGAYNEQFF. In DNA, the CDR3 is TGTGCCAGTAGACCGGGGGGGGCATACAATGAGCAGTTCTTC.

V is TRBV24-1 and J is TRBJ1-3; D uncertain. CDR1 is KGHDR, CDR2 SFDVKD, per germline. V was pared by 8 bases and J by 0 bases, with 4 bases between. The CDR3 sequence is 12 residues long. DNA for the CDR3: TGTGCCACCATTAACTCTGGAAACACCATATATTTT. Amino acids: CATINSGNTIYF.

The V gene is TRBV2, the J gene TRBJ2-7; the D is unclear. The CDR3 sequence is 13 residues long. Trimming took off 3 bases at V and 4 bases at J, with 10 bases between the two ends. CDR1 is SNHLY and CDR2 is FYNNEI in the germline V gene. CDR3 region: CASSDSTVYEQYF. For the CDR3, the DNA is TGTGCCAGCAGTGACAGCACAGTGTACGAGCAGTACTTC.

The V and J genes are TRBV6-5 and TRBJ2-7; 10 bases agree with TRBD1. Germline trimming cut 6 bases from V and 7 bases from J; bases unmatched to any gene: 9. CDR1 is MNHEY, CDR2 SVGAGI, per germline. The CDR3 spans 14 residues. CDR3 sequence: CASSPGQGLEEQYF. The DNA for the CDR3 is TGTGCCAGCAGCCCGGGACAGGGGTTGGAAGAGCAGTACTTC.

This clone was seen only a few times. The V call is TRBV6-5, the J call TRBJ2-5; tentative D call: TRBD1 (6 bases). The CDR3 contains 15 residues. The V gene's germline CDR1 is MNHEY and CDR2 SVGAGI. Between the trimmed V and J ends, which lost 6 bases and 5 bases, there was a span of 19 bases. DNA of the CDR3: TGTGCCAGCAGCTGGAGCCGCTCGCAGGGGGAGACCCAGTACTTC. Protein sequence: CASSWSRSQGETQYF.

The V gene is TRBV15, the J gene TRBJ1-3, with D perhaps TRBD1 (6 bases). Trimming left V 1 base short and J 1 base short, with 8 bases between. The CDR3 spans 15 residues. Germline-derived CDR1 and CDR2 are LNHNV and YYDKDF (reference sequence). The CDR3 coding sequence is TGTGCCACCAGCAGAGTAGGGGGTTCTGGAAACACCATATATTTT. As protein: CATSRVGGSGNTIYF.

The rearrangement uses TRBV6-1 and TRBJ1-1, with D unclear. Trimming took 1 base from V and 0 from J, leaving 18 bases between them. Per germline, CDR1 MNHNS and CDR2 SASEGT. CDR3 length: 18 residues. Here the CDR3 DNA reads TGTGCCAGCAGTGAAGATGTGTCTGAGTTCGGGGTGAACACTGAAGCTTTCTTT. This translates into CASSEDVSEFGVNTEAFF.

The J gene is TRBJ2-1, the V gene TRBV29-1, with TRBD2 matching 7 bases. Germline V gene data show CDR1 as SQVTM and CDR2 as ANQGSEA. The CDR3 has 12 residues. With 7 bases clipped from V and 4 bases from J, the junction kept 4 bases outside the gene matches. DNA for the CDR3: TGCAGCGCGGCGGGGGATTACAATGAGCAGTTCTTC. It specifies CSAAGDYNEQFF.